This T cell receptor (beta chain) was identified during a study of shared clonotypes between healthy human individuals. General study points: In contrast to clonotypes shared by all four donors, non-shared clonotypes had lower generation probabilities.

CD4+ cells yielded CD45RA+ naive and CD45RA-negative memory subsets. Note on this clone: Its specificity is unknown.

Assay: immunoSEQ multiplex PCR; the TCRdb copy retains only in-frame clones and omits some. The data show roughly 680,000 clones, over 60% seen once. This TCR derives from a young woman in good health. The sample comprised memory CD4+ T cells sorted from blood. Subset of the sample: CD45RA-negative fraction.

DNA for the CDR3: TGTGCCAGCAGTTTGGCAACATCTTACGCAGATACGCAGTATTTT. Translated, it gives CASSLATSYADTQYF. This chain joins TRBV28 and TRBJ2-3; no firm D call. Trimming pared 3 bases from V and 4 bases from J, leaving 14 bases between. CDR1 is MDHEN and CDR2 is SYDVKM in the germline V gene. This CDR3 spans 15 amino acids.